This T cell receptor beta chain comes out of a study of T cell responses to AZD1222 COVID-19 vaccine (dated by TCRdb to the early 2020s). Context from the whole study: TCR sequencing was performed for 230 to 250 trial participants, of whom around 210 were given two doses of AZD1222 and around 26 were given two doses of MenACWY control vaccine. Trial participants were enrolled into age subgroups of 18-55, 56-69 and 70-plus years, which contained about 160, 30 and 59 TCR-sequenced participants, respectively. Results and caveats for the whole study, not just this receptor: Participants were mostly white British, with more females than males. The authors suggested clonal diversity may have been underestimated. In the small 56-69-year group, the increase in depth fell short of significance, most likely because of low power. The vaccine-associated CD4 TCRs covered the entire spike protein, and the dominant responses fell in regions 160-218 and 743-854. Reportedly, close to half of the unique spike-specific TCRs recognized epitopes lying outside the regions that are mutated in the B.1.351 and B.1.1.7 variants. A significant rise in spike-specific TCR breadth and depth was observed after two AZD1222 doses relative to day 0 and relative to MenACWY recipients. Because no samples from the day 14 peak response were available, repertoires could be characterized only after the peak T cell response. Only a handful of AZD1222 recipients were SARS-CoV-2 seropositive at baseline, limiting conclusions about previously exposed vaccinees.

The time point tag for this specimen amounts to: baseline before first vaccination. Explained via the paper, the treatment or condition label denotes: meningococcal conjugate vaccine given as trial control. The vaccinee samples were drawn from two UK trials, COV001 and COV002, one of which was a single-blind randomized controlled phase 2/3 trial testing AZD1222 (ChAdOx1 nCoV-19) in healthy adults. For TCRbeta chain sequencing, PBMC samples from trial participants were taken at day 0 and at day 28 after the second dose. The CDR3 regions of human TCRbeta chains were analyzed by immunosequencing. The source study handled its data this way. TCRs in the repertoires were compared against a reference library of SARS-CoV-2-specific TCRs that had been generated with the MIRA antigen-specificity platform. Breadth was defined as the fraction of unique TCRs that were SARS-CoV-2-associated. Depth was defined as the fraction of total T cells that were SARS-CoV-2-associated. Using the MIRA data, each spike-specific TCR was assigned both to the spike region to which the TCR was reactive and to a CD4 or CD8 class. Log10-transformed breadth and depth values were compared by one-way ANOVA with Sidak's multiple comparisons tests. As stored in TCRdb, this immuneACCESS dataset retains in-frame rearrangements with V and J assigned. A fraction of the clones does not appear; measured against another copy, unresolved V genes explain less than half of the discrepancy, and the remainder lacks a known reason. The DNA gave D and trimming, while V, J and clone size come from that table. The sample table contains about 130,000 clones; only one count was recorded for around 90% of them. Less than 4.5% of the sample comes from the top ten.

This clone was detected only once. Its antigen has not been determined. No base-level quality is on record; no much larger clone is a single base apart. From cysteine to phenylalanine, the CDR3 is 18 amino acids long. Only the CDR3 portion is preserved as DNA: 54 bases, with reading frame beginning at the first base. Germline trimming: 2 bases from V, 0 bases from J; junction bases outside gene matches: 13. Via the germline V gene (reference sequence), CDR1 is GTSNPN and CDR2 SVGIG. The material was peripheral blood, obtained on day 0 of MenACWY control vaccination. The sequence came from an adult in good health. The rearrangement joined TRBV30 to TRBJ1-1; 9 junctional bases match TRBD1. The nucleotides are TGTGCCTGGAGTACGACGGACAGGGGATTTTTAGTGAACACTGAAGCTTTCTTT. It encodes CAWSTTDRGFLVNTEAFF.